This entry lists 7 T cell receptor beta chains sequenced from one sample in a study of cytomegalovirus exposure and HLA in healthy donors. The PCR used 60 Vbeta and 13 Jbeta primers. Here immunoSEQ multiplex PCR was the method, and the copy in TCRdb shows in-frame clones only, minus some. Among 100,000 to 150,000 clones listed, approximately 80% were seen once. Sequencing was carried out using PBMCs. The receptors come from a middle-aged man in good health and CMV-seronegative.

The DNA for the CDR3 is TGTGCCAGCAGCCCTAGACTGAACAATGAGCAGTTCTTC. As protein: CASSPRLNNEQFF. The V and J genes are TRBV7-8 and TRBJ2-1; D call uncertain. The CDR3 length is 13 residues. CDR1 and CDR2 from the germline V gene are SGHVS and FQNEAQ. Trimming left V 5 bases short and J 5 bases short, with 10 bases between.

The rearrangement joins TRBV5-6 to TRBJ1-5; possible D gene TRBD1, 5 bases. The CDR3 totals 14 residues. V shed 0 bases and J shed 7 bases, with 11 bases lying between them. Germline V lookup: CDR1 SGHDT, CDR2 YYEEEE. The CDR3 region has the DNA TGTGCCAGCAGCTTGGGGGCAGGGATCCAGCCCCAGCATTTT. Translating it yields CASSLGAGIQPQHF.

This sequence joins TRBV6-5 and TRBJ2-5, with D tentatively TRBD1 (6 bases). The CDR3 runs 14 residues. With 6 bases removed from V and 5 bases from J, the gap between germline ends came to 16 bases. Germline CDR1 reads MNHEY; CDR2 reads SVGAGI. The CDR3 spells CASSLRTDYETQYF. The CDR3 DNA is TGTGCCAGCAGCCTCAGGACAGACTACGAGACCCAGTACTTC.

The chain couples TRBV11-2 to TRBJ1-5; 7 positions agree with TRBD1. In germline, CDR1 is SGHAT, CDR2 FQNNGV. The CDR3 is 15 amino acids. V lost 5 bases and J lost 1; bases outside the gene matches: 5. CDR3 DNA: TGTGCCAGCAGCGAAGGGACAGCCAGCAATCAGCCCCAGCATTTT. This sequence encodes CASSEGTASNQPQHF.

V and J are TRBV5-1 and TRBJ2-3; 8 bases agree with TRBD2. This CDR3 has 15 residues. The V segment lost 0 bases and the J segment 6 bases; nucleotides outside the gene matches: 6. The germline V gene has CDR1 SGHRS and CDR2 YFSETQ. CDR3 DNA: TGCGCCAGCAGCTTGGTTCGGGGGGGCGTGGATACGCAGTATTTT. It yields the protein CASSLVRGGVDTQYF.

The CDR3 sequence is CARETGFEDTEAFF. DNA of the CDR3: TGTGCCAGGGAGACAGGGTTTGAAGACACTGAAGCTTTCTTT. J is TRBJ1-1 and V is TRBV19; 7 bases align to TRBD1. In germline, CDR1 is LNHDA, CDR2 SQIVND (reference sequence). This CDR3 contains 14 residues. V lost 9 bases, J lost 3 bases, and 10 bases stayed unmatched.

The chain recombines TRBV29-1 with TRBJ1-2; D perhaps matches TRBD1 (5 bases). Germline V lookup: CDR1 SQVTM, CDR2 ANQGSEA. This CDR3 region has 11 residues. The germline V and J ends were trimmed by 7 bases and 5 bases, with 11 bases remaining between them. Here the CDR3 reads CSGGDEYGYTF. CDR3 DNA: TGCAGCGGGGGGGACGAATATGGCTACACCTTC. The whole variable domain, remainder taken from reference TRBV29-1 and TRBJ1-2, is SAVISQKPSRDICQRGTSLTIQCQVDSQVTMMFWYRQQPGQSLTLIATANQGSEATYESGFVIDKFPISRPNLTFSTLTVSNMSPEDSSIYLCSGGDEYGYTFGSGTRLTVV.